This TCR beta chain was retrieved from a study of multiple sclerosis patients with progressive multifocal leukoencephalopathy. In regard to this clone: No antigen is known for it.

Only in-frame clones appear in the TCRdb table, and some are missing; sequencing was by immunoSEQ multiplex PCR. The profile shows about 30,000 clones, about nine tenths of them singletons. Time point reported: five to six months of natalizumab therapy. T1 and T2 blood were collected at 6 and 12 months of natalizumab. Overall study results and limits: Findings may reflect JC virus infection or just general immunocompromise. In most PML patients, TRB repertoires appeared less diverse by entropy. Expanded clones at PML onset predated and persisted through natalizumab therapy.

Germline CDR1 is SGDLS and CDR2 is YYNGEE. V gave up 4 bases and J gave up 6 bases; unmatched junction bases: 12. CDR3 length equals 16 residues. The rearrangement links TRBV9 to TRBJ2-7, with 11 bases that match TRBD2. This specimen was PBMCs, taken from a patient treated with natalizumab. The clonotype comes from a human donor with multiple sclerosis. The CDR3 is CASSPKSGTSGFEQYF. In DNA form, the CDR3 reads TGTGCCAGCAGCCCGAAGAGCGGGACTAGCGGCTTCGAGCAGTACTTC.